Given below is one T cell receptor (beta chain) in context. These data come from a study of blood T cells in healthy people across ages. For the study at large: Per two T cells, about one barcoded beta molecule was captured through template switching.

Primers used in a second PCR of about 7 to 11 cycles were a sample-barcoded 5' primer and a J-beta primer mix. Each of the cDNA molecules was tagged by a template-switch adaptor with 12 random nucleotides. TCRdb itself ran the 5' RACE reads through MiXCR, one entry per CDR3 protein. The sample shows 700,000 or so distinct CDR3 sequences, roughly two fifths of them seen only once. A minimum of 7 million PBMCs was isolated per sample. With each sample, at least 5 micrograms of total RNA were extracted. Looked up from germline, CDR1 is SGHRS and CDR2 is YFSETQ. The V end lost 0 bases, the J end lost 8 bases, and 15 bases lay between the germline ends. The CDR3 covers 15 residues.

The sequencing sample was made of blood. V and J are TRBV5-1 and TRBJ2-1; no firm D call. This receptor was identified in an elderly man in good health. The CDR3 DNA reads as TGCGCCAGCAGCTTGGGATACCGGGTTAGGGATGAGCAGTTCTTC. It codes for CASSLGYRVRDEQFF.